This T cell receptor (beta chain) was obtained from a study of Ad26.COV2.S vaccination and SARS-CoV-2 variants. Overall study: The Ad26.COV2.S arm of the COV1001 trial was where the donor was placed. Ad26.COV2.S was injected intramuscularly once or twice, 56 days apart.

The CDR3 totals 16 residues. After removal of 5 bases from V and 8 bases from J, the junction contained 13 bases not matched to a gene. Per the germline V gene, CDR1 is SSHAT and CDR2 is FNYEAQ (reference sequence). Points from the study as a whole: Relative to placebo recipients, vaccine recipients exhibited elevated spike-specific TCR breadth.

This table comes from immunoSEQ multiplex PCR, and its TCRdb copy is limited to in-frame clones, with some not included. The sample lists around 400,000 clones, around nine tenths occurring once. Treatment of the sample: some 20 received Ad26.COV2.S at low or high dose, single or two shots; 5 received placebo; per-sample allocation not given. Sampling was done on day 63 after the first vaccine or placebo injection. Expressing Wuhan-strain SARS-CoV-2 spike, an Ad26 vector served as the vaccine. To note about this clone: Antigen unknown.

The rearrangement links TRBV7-7 to TRBJ2-1; 9 bases align to TRBD2. The source of this sequence is a person aged 18-60 years who received the Ad26.COV2.S COVID-19 vaccine or a placebo. The sequenced sample was peripheral blood, obtained in a trial of Ad26.COV2.S vaccine versus placebo. Here the CDR3 DNA reads TGTGCCAGCAGCCGACTTCCGGGACTAGCTAGCTATGAGCAGTTCTTC. Encoded protein: CASSRLPGLASYEQFF.